This is a list of T cell receptor beta chains from one sample in a study of T cell changes during pregnancy in multiple sclerosis. Clones were read by immunoSEQ multiplex PCR, and TCRdb kept only the in-frame ones, dropping some. The sample lists tens of thousands of clones, about nine tenths occurring once. The sample was CD4+ T cells from peripheral blood mononuclear cells, taken in the second trimester of pregnancy. The receptor source for this set is a female donor with multiple sclerosis, enrolled in a pregnancy study. The CDR3 runs from the conserved cysteine through the conserved F or W. D genes are given only for firm matches. The size field is filled for only some rows; it gives once, few, many or a size class.

j_gene: TRBJ2-3
len: 13
v_gene: TRBV19
abundance: -
d_gene: -
CDR3nt: TGTGCCAGTAGTATAGGACTAGCAGATACGCAGTATTTT
CDR3aa: CASSIGLADTQYF

j_gene: TRBJ2-2
len: 16
v_gene: TRBV2
abundance: -
d_gene: TRBD2
CDR3nt: TGTGCCAGCAGGGTCGCGGGAGGGGTGAACACCGGGGAGCTGTTTTTT
CDR3aa: CASRVAGGVNTGELFF

j_gene: TRBJ1-1
len: 17
v_gene: TRBV18
abundance: -
d_gene: TRBD1
CDR3nt: TGTGCCAGCTCACCACCTGGGACAGGGCGAAGGGTGTCTGAAGCTTTCTTT
CDR3aa: CASSPPGTGRRVSEAFF

j_gene: TRBJ2-5
len: 19
v_gene: TRBV5-6
abundance: once
d_gene: TRBD2
CDR3nt: TGTGCCAGCAGCTCGATAAAAGAGGCTAGCGGGCGGGACCAAGAGACCCAGTACTTC
CDR3aa: CASSSIKEASGRDQETQYF

j_gene: TRBJ1-1
len: 14
v_gene: TRBV25-1
abundance: -
d_gene: TRBD1
CDR3nt: TGTGCCAGCAGTGAAAGGGGGCAGGGCACTGAAGCTTTCTTT
CDR3aa: CASSERGQGTEAFF

j_gene: TRBJ1-5
len: 12
v_gene: TRBV30
abundance: -
d_gene: -
CDR3nt: TGTGCCTGGAGTATCGGGAATCAGCCCCAGCATTTT
CDR3aa: CAWSIGNQPQHF

j_gene: TRBJ2-5
len: 14
v_gene: TRBV9
abundance: -
d_gene: -
CDR3nt: TGTGCCAGCAGCGTAGCTACGAAGAGAGAGACCCAGTACTTC
CDR3aa: CASSVATKRETQYF

j_gene: TRBJ2-5
len: 12
v_gene: TRBV6-6
abundance: -
d_gene: -
CDR3nt: TGTGCCAGCAGTTCTATCCAAGAGACCCAGTACTTC
CDR3aa: CASSSIQETQYF

j_gene: TRBJ1-2
len: 12
v_gene: TRBV7-9
abundance: -
d_gene: TRBD1
CDR3nt: TGTGCCAGCAGCTTGGGACAGCCGATCTACACCTTC
CDR3aa: CASSLGQPIYTF

j_gene: TRBJ2-1
len: 8
v_gene: TRBV2
abundance: -
d_gene: -
CDR3nt: TGTGCCGTCCGAGGGCAGTTCTTC
CDR3aa: CAVRGQFF

j_gene: TRBJ1-2
len: 12
v_gene: TRBV19
abundance: -
d_gene: -
CDR3nt: TGTGCCAGTTGTCAGGAGGACTATGGCTACACCTTC
CDR3aa: CASCQEDYGYTF

j_gene: TRBJ2-1
len: 16
v_gene: TRBV18
abundance: -
d_gene: TRBD2
CDR3nt: TGTGCCAGCTCTCGGGGGACCGGGAGGGCGCAGGGTGAGCAGTTCTTC
CDR3aa: CASSRGTGRAQGEQFF

j_gene: TRBJ1-1
len: 14
v_gene: TRBV15
abundance: -
d_gene: -
CDR3nt: TGTGCCACCAGCAGAACTTACGACAGGACTGAAGCTTTCTTT
CDR3aa: CATSRTYDRTEAFF

j_gene: TRBJ2-1
len: 17
v_gene: TRBV29-1
abundance: -
d_gene: TRBD2
CDR3nt: TGCAGCGGGAGTAGCGTTCGGGGGGAGCCCTCCTACAATGAGCAGTTCTTC
CDR3aa: CSGSSVRGEPSYNEQFF

j_gene: TRBJ2-5
len: 12
v_gene: TRBV11-1
abundance: -
d_gene: -
CDR3nt: TGTGCCAGCTCGGACAGCCAAGAGACCCAGTACTTC
CDR3aa: CASSDSQETQYF

j_gene: TRBJ2-2
len: 16
v_gene: TRBV11-2
abundance: -
d_gene: TRBD2
CDR3nt: TGTGCCAGCAGCTTAGACCCAGCGGGAGGCCCCGGGGAGCTGTTTTTT
CDR3aa: CASSLDPAGGPGELFF

j_gene: TRBJ2-7
len: 14
v_gene: TRBV13
abundance: -
d_gene: -
CDR3nt: TGTGCCAGCAGCCCTCCGGGGGTAACCTACGAGCAGTACTTC
CDR3aa: CASSPPGVTYEQYF

j_gene: TRBJ2-7
len: 12
v_gene: TRBV7-2
abundance: -
d_gene: -
CDR3nt: TGTGCCAGCAGCTTAGCGAGATACGAGCAGTACTTC
CDR3aa: CASSLARYEQYF